Each of the 14 T cell receptor beta chains below was sequenced from the same sample in a study of CD8+ T cells in alopecia areata. Extraction and reverse transcription of RNA yielded cDNA as the sequencing template. Method: immunoSEQ multiplex PCR; TCRdb's copy keeps in-frame clones and lacks some. The sample includes a few hundred thousand clones, 50% to 60% of them seen just once. Treatment: oral pan-JAK inhibitor, 5-10 mg twice daily. The sample consisted of CD4+ T cells sorted from blood, taken at week 4, from a patient treated with tofacitinib. The receptors shown here come from a human donor with alopecia areata.

V is TRBV2 and J is TRBJ2-7, with 9 bases identical to TRBD1. CDR3 length equals 15 residues. The V and J ends lost 4 bases and 7 bases, in that order; junction bases with no gene match: 11. Germline V gene data show CDR1 as SNHLY and CDR2 as FYNNEI. The CDR3, as DNA: TGTGCCAGCAGTGGAAACAGGGGGCCAAAGGGAGAGCAGTACTTC. It yields the protein CASSGNRGPKGEQYF.

This chain links TRBV30 with TRBJ1-2; the match to TRBD1 covers 9 bases. The ends lost 4 bases at V and 3 bases at J; junction bases unmatched: 3. There are 13 residues in the CDR3. From germline, CDR1 is GTSNPN and CDR2 SVGIG (reference sequence). The CDR3 nucleotides are TGTGCCTGGAAAACAGGGGGCGACTATGGCTACACCTTC. This codes for CAWKTGGDYGYTF.

V is TRBV29-1 and J is TRBJ1-1; 8 bases are shared with TRBD1. After removal of 6 bases from V and 1 base from J, the junction contained 7 bases not matched to a gene. The CDR3 covers 14 residues. Germline values: CDR1 SQVTM, CDR2 ANQGSEA. The CDR3 DNA reads as TGCAGCGTAATTCAGGGGGCGAGGAACACTGAAGCTTTCTTT. It is translated as CSVIQGARNTEAFF.

The chain uses TRBV6-5 and TRBJ2-3, with 8 positions matching TRBD1. CDR1 is MNHEY and CDR2 is SVGAGI in the germline V gene. This CDR3 has 16 amino acids. After removal of 4 bases from V and 2 bases from J, the junction contained 8 bases not matched to a gene. CDR3 loop: CASSWTGRSVTDTQYF. CDR3 coding DNA: TGTGCCAGCAGTTGGACAGGGCGGTCGGTCACAGATACGCAGTATTTT.

This clone was seen once. The genes are TRBV29-1 and TRBJ2-1; TRBD1 matches 10 bases. Germline V gene sequence: CDR1 SQVTM, CDR2 ANQGSEA. The junction had 15 bases not matched to a gene; V was cut back by 7 bases and J by 9 bases. The CDR3 consists of 15 residues. CDR3: CSARPGTGDVGEQFF. The CDR3 region has the DNA TGCAGCGCACGACCCGGGACAGGGGATGTGGGTGAGCAGTTCTTC.

The rearrangement links TRBV29-1 to TRBJ1-1, with 9 bases identical to TRBD1. The CDR3 consists of 14 residues. The V segment lost 5 bases and the J segment 0 bases; nucleotides outside the gene matches: 4. In germline, CDR1 is SQVTM, CDR2 ANQGSEA. The CDR3 sequence is CSVRTGALNTEAFF. The DNA for the CDR3 is TGCAGCGTTCGGACAGGGGCCCTGAACACTGAAGCTTTCTTT.

This chain connects TRBV5-4 to TRBJ1-4; 8 positions agree with TRBD1. The germline gives CDR1 SGHNT, CDR2 YYREEE (reference sequence). This CDR3 region has 14 residues. V lost 1 base, J lost 7 bases, and 3 bases stayed unmatched. Here the CDR3 reads CASSLNRGTEKLFF. The DNA for the CDR3 is TGTGCCAGCAGCTTGAACAGGGGGACTGAAAAACTGTTTTTT.

This clone has just a few counts. The rearrangement uses TRBV29-1 and TRBJ2-1, with 10 bases lining up with TRBD2. The V gene end was trimmed by 4 bases and the J gene end by 3 bases; junction bases not matched to a gene: 6. Germline CDR1 and CDR2: SQVTM and ANQGSEA. This CDR3 contains 15 residues. CDR3 coding DNA: TGCAGCGTTGGGGTTAGCGGGGGGCTCTACAATGAGCAGTTCTTC. Its protein is CSVGVSGGLYNEQFF.

This clone was picked up many times. The rearrangement uses TRBV19 and TRBJ2-7; 7 bases match TRBD1. CDR1 LNHDA and CDR2 SQIVND come from the germline V gene (reference sequence). The junction had 6 bases not matched to a gene; V was cut back by 6 bases and J by 4 bases. The CDR3 is 13 amino acids. The CDR3 DNA follows: TGTGCCAGTAGCAGGGACAGCTATTACGAGCAGTACTTC. It is translated as CASSRDSYYEQYF.

The rearrangement uses TRBV2 and TRBJ2-7; 9 bases line up with TRBD1. Losses at the gene ends were 5 bases for V and 6 bases for J; bases not matched to a gene: 11. The CDR3 is 15 amino acids. CDR1 is SNHLY and CDR2 is FYNNEI in the germline V gene. In nucleotides, the CDR3 is TGTGCCAGCAGTCATACAGGGGGCGCGGTACTCGAGCAGTACTTC. Protein product: CASSHTGGAVLEQYF.

DNA of the CDR3: TGTGCCAGCACCCCTCCGGGACAGAATTCACCCCTCCACTTT. Amino acid sequence: CASTPPGQNSPLHF. The gene calls are TRBV2 and TRBJ1-6; 7 bases align to TRBD1. CDR1 and CDR2 from the germline V gene are SNHLY and FYNNEI. The CDR3 is 14 amino acids. V trimming: 7 bases; J trimming: 7 bases; junction bases outside the gene matches: 7. Using reference TRBV2 and TRBJ1-6 for the parts outside the CDR3, the full variable domain is EPEVTQTPSHQVTQMGQEVILRCVPISNHLYFYWYRQILGQKVEFLVSFYNNEISEKSEIFDDQFSVERPDGSNFTLKIRSTKLEDSAMYFCASTPPGQNSPLHFGNGTRLTVT.

This clone was recorded once. The chain recombines TRBV25-1 with TRBJ2-5; the D is unclear. CDR1 and CDR2 (germline): MGHDK, SYGVNS. This CDR3 contains 11 residues. Trimming pared 5 bases from V and 4 bases from J, leaving 5 bases between. CDR3 protein: CASSWRETQYF. The DNA for the CDR3 is TGTGCCAGCAGTTGGAGAGAGACCCAGTACTTC.

As to this clone: Other DNA sequences in the sample encode the same CDR3. The chain carries TRBV29-1 and TRBJ1-1; a weak D match, TRBD1 (6 bases). V was trimmed by 3 bases and J by 2 bases, leaving 10 bases between them. Germline V lookup: CDR1 SQVTM, CDR2 ANQGSEA. This CDR3 comprises 13 residues. The CDR3 sequence: CSVEGTLNTEAFF. The CDR3, as DNA: TGCAGCGTTGAGGGGACACTTAACACTGAAGCTTTCTTT.

The chain's CDR3 is CASRGDLPETQPQHF. CDR3 bases: TGTGCCAGCAGAGGGGACCTGCCTGAAACGCAGCCCCAGCATTTT. This sequence joins TRBV2 and TRBJ1-5, with D tentatively TRBD1 (5 bases). The germline V gene has CDR1 SNHLY and CDR2 FYNNEI. With 6 bases removed from V and 7 bases from J, the gap between germline ends came to 19 bases. This CDR3 region has 15 residues.